Sequencing of this T cell receptor beta chain was carried out in a study of T-cell reconstitution after alpha-beta-depleted transplantation in children. Germline V gene data show CDR1 as SGHRS and CDR2 as YFSETQ. There are 16 residues in the CDR3. Between the trimmed V and J ends, which lost 0 bases and 1 base, there was a span of 13 bases. This clonotype was detected only a few times. A library of TCRbeta sequences, prepared with unique molecular identifiers, was generated. TCRdb reprocessed the PCR reads with MiXCR, giving one entry per CDR3 protein. Among roughly 500,000 distinct CDR3 sequences listed, roughly 33% were seen once.

The sequence was obtained from a human donor who donated a stem cell graft to a child with aplastic anemia. This chain links TRBV5-1 with TRBJ1-1; no clear D gene. Here the sequenced sample was PBMCs from the stem cell graft donor, taken from the stem cell graft. The CDR3, as DNA: TGCGCCAGCAGCTTGGTGGGAGGAGAACCGAACACTGAAGCTTTCTTT. Amino acids: CASSLVGGEPNTEAFF.